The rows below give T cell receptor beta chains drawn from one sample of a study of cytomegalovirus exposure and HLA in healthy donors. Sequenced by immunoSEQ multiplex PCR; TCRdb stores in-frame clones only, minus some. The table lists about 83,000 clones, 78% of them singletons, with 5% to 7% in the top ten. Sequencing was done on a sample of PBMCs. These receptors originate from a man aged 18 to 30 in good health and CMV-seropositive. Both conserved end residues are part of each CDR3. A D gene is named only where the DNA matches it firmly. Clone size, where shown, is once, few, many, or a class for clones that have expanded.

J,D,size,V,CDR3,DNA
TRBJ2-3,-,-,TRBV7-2,CASGASVDNTQYF,TGTGCCAGCGGGGCTAGCGTCGATAATACGCAGTATTTT
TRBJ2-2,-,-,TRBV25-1,CATQAPSNSRTTGELFF,TGTGCCACCCAAGCCCCAAGCAACTCGAGGACAACCGGGGAGCTGTTTTTT
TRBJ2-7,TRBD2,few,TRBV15,CATSRDLASGSYEQYF,TGTGCCACCAGCAGAGATTTGGCTAGCGGATCCTACGAGCAGTACTTC
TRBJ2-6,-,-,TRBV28,CASIALAGANVLTF,TGTGCCAGCATTGCGCTGGCTGGGGCCAACGTCCTGACTTTC
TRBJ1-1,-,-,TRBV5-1,CASSLSGMDTEAFF,TGCGCCAGCAGCTTGTCCGGGATGGACACTGAAGCTTTCTTT
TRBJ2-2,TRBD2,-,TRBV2,CASRQREAPGELFF,TGTGCCAGCCGACAGCGGGAGGCTCCCGGGGAGCTGTTTTTT
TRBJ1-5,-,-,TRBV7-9,CASSGGGYSNQPQHF,TGTGCCAGCAGCGGCGGGGGTTATAGCAATCAGCCCCAGCATTTT
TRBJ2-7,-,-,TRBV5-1,CASSSGRGYEQYF,TGCGCCAGCAGCTCCGGCCGAGGTTACGAGCAGTACTTC
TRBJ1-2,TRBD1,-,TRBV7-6,CASSRRDRGGPNYGYTF,TGTGCCAGCAGCCGGAGGGACAGGGGGGGCCCAAACTATGGCTACACCTTC
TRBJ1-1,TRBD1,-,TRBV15,CATSVSGGVEAFF,TGTGCCACCAGCGTCTCAGGGGGTGTAGAAGCTTTCTTT
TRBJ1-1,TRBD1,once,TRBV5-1,CASSLGQGVGEAFF,TGCGCCAGCAGCTTGGGGCAGGGGGTGGGGGAAGCTTTCTTT
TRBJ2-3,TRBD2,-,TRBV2,CASSEWREGPF,TGTGCCAGCAGTGAATGGCGGGAGGGCCCTTTT
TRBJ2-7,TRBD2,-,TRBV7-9,CASSPGTSGRGTYEQYF,TGTGCCAGCAGCCCCGGGACTAGCGGGAGGGGGACGTACGAGCAGTACTTC
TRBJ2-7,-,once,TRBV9,CASSVVPGGVEEQYF,TGTGCCAGCAGCGTAGTCCCTGGCGGAGTGGAGGAGCAGTACTTC